A selection of T cell receptor beta chains follows, all from one sample in a study of CD8 T cells in Susac syndrome. From the immunoSEQ multiplex PCR reads, TCRdb called clonotypes with MiXCR, one entry per CDR3 protein. The data hold 170,000 or so distinct CDR3 sequences, with about 96% observed a single time. The specimen sequenced was CD4+ T cells from PBMCs. These receptors were collected from a human donor with Susac syndrome. Both conserved end residues are part of each CDR3. D genes are given only for firm matches. Clone size is not always given. Where it is, it says once, few, many or a class for expanded clones.

clone size	D gene	V gene	J gene	CDR3 length	CDR3 DNA	CDR3 protein
-	-	TRBV9	TRBJ1-1	13	TGTGCCAGCAGCGTACTGTTGAACACTGAAGCTTTCTTT	CASSVLLNTEAFF
-	-	TRBV23-1	TRBJ1-3	17	TGCGCCAGCAGTCAAGGAGAGACAGACCCCTCTGGAAACACCATATATTTT	CASSQGETDPSGNTIYF
-	-	TRBV27	TRBJ1-1	14	TGTGCCAGCAGTTTAGGACGGATGAACACTGAAGCTTTCTTT	CASSLGRMNTEAFF
-	TRBD2	TRBV30	TRBJ2-1	11	TGTGCCTGGAGCCGACTAGCGGAGCAGTTCTTC	CAWSRLAEQFF
-	-	TRBV6-5	TRBJ2-2	13	TGTGCCAGCAGACCTATTCCCGAAGGGGAGCTGTTTTTT	CASRPIPEGELFF
-	TRBD1	TRBV7-2	TRBJ2-5	14	TGTGCCAGCAGCCCGGGACAGACCCAAGAGACCCAGTACTTC	CASSPGQTQETQYF
-	-	TRBV3-1	TRBJ1-5	14	TGTGCCAGCAGCCAAGGGGCCCTCTTTCAGCCCCAGCATTTT	CASSQGALFQPQHF
-	-	TRBV28	TRBJ1-1	14	TGTGCCAGCAGTCTGATCACAGGGAGCACTGAAGCTTTCTTT	CASSLITGSTEAFF
-	-	TRBV20-1	TRBJ1-1	14	TGCAGTGCTAGAGATCTGGCAGGCAACACTGAAGCTTTCTTT	CSARDLAGNTEAFF
-	-	TRBV4-3	TRBJ2-1	17	TGCGCCAGCAGCCAAGACTTCGGGGGGCCCTTAAGCAATGAGCAGTTCTTC	CASSQDFGGPLSNEQFF
-	TRBD2	TRBV5-1	TRBJ2-3	15	TGCGCCAGCAGCTTCAGTCTAGCGGAAGAAGATACGCAGTATTTT	CASSFSLAEEDTQYF
few	-	TRBV29-1	TRBJ2-7	13	TGCAGCGTCGTACCGGATTTCCAGGGCACGCAGTACTTC	CSVVPDFQGTQYF
-	-	TRBV29-1	TRBJ1-2	12	TGCAGTTCTCACCGGGAGCCCGGTGGCTACACCTTC	CSSHREPGGYTF
-	-	TRBV2	TRBJ2-1	13	TGTGCCAGCAGGGTGGGGGCCGACAATGAGCAGTTCTTC	CASRVGADNEQFF
-	-	TRBV5-1	TRBJ2-4	15	TGCGCCAGCAGCTTGGCATGGGCCGGCAAAAACATTCAGTACTTC	CASSLAWAGKNIQYF
-	TRBD2	TRBV20-1	TRBJ2-3	14	TGCAGTGCTAGACCCCCGGGAGGGCCAGATACGCAGTATTTT	CSARPPGGPDTQYF
-	-	TRBV15	TRBJ2-5	12	TGTGCCACCAGCAGCGATCAAGAGACCCAGTACTTC	CATSSDQETQYF
-	-	TRBV30	TRBJ2-1	13	TGTGCCTGGAGTACGGGAACGCTCAATGAGCAGTTCTTC	CAWSTGTLNEQFF
-	TRBD1	TRBV18	TRBJ1-4	16	TGTGCCAGCTCACCGAAAGACAGGGGCGAGGATGAAAAACTGTTTTTT	CASSPKDRGEDEKLFF
-	-	TRBV30	TRBJ2-7	12	TGTGCCCATAAAAGCGGCTCCTACGAGCAGTACTTC	CAHKSGSYEQYF
-	-	TRBV30	TRBJ2-5	16	TGTGCCTGGAGTCGATCTCGGGCCTCCATAGGGGAGACCCAGTACTTC	CAWSRSRASIGETQYF
-	-	TRBV15	TRBJ1-5	16	TGTGCCACCAGCAGAGGGGCCCTGAGGAGCAATCAGCCCCAGCATTTT	CATSRGALRSNQPQHF
-	-	TRBV2	TRBJ2-1	13	TGTGCCAGCAGTGCGCCAGCCAGGACGAGGGTGTTCTTC	CASSAPARTRVFF
-	-	TRBV6-2/TRBV6-3	TRBJ1-1	14	TGTGCCAGCAGTTACTCGCCAGTGAACACTGAAGCTTTCTTT	CASSYSPVNTEAFF
-	-	TRBV20-1	TRBJ2-3	12	TGCAGTGCTGGAGGGGAAGGGGGTACGCAGTATTTT	CSAGGEGGTQYF
-	TRBD1	TRBV5-1	TRBJ2-6	17	TGCGCCAGCAGCTTGGGGGACAGACATGCGGGGGCCAACGTCCTGACTTTC	CASSLGDRHAGANVLTF
-	-	TRBV20-1	TRBJ2-5	12	TGCAGTGCTGGGGACTACCAAGAGACCCAGTACTTC	CSAGDYQETQYF
-	-	TRBV5-4	TRBJ2-4	14	TGTGCCAGCAGCCTGCCAGGGAGGATAAACATTCAGTACTTC	CASSLPGRINIQYF
-	TRBD1	TRBV12-3/TRBV12-4	TRBJ1-5	13	TGTGCCAGCAGCAGACAGGGCGATCAGCCCCAGCATTTT	CASSRQGDQPQHF
-	-	TRBV5-6	TRBJ2-7	12	TGTGCCAGCAGTAACCGCCCGTACGAGCAGTACTTC	CASSNRPYEQYF
-	-	TRBV21-1	TRBJ2-6	15	TGTGCCAGCAGCAAATACGGGAATGGGGCCAACGTCCTGACTTTC	CASSKYGNGANVLTF
-	-	TRBV29-1	TRBJ1-1	12	TGCAGCGTTGGAAGGGGACTCACTGAAGCTTTCTTT	CSVGRGLTEAFF
once	TRBD2	TRBV6-1	TRBJ2-3	19	TGTGCCAGCAGAGCTATCTCCGGGACTAGCGGGATTAGCACAGATACGCAGTATTTT	CASRAISGTSGISTDTQYF
-	TRBD2	TRBV4-2	TRBJ2-2	15	TGTGCCAGCGGGACTAGCGGTTCGAACACCGGGGAGCTGTTTTTT	CASGTSGSNTGELFF
-	-	TRBV11-2	TRBJ1-1	13	TGTGCCAGCAGCACCCAGGGTGGCACTGAAGCTTTCTTT	CASSTQGGTEAFF
-	TRBD1	TRBV29-1	TRBJ1-1	13	TGCAGCGGACGACAGGGGCAGGGCACTGAAGCTTTCTTT	CSGRQGQGTEAFF
-	TRBD2	TRBV5-1	TRBJ2-5	18	TGCGCCAGCAGCCCACTGCCGCTAGCGGGATTAACGCAAGAGACCCAGTACTTC	CASSPLPLAGLTQETQYF
once	TRBD2	TRBV5-4	TRBJ2-3	15	TGTGCCAGCAGCTTGGGTGGCGGGAGCGCAGATACGCAGTATTTT	CASSLGGGSADTQYF
-	-	TRBV24-1	TRBJ2-2	12	TGTGCCACCAAGGGGAACACCGGGGAGCTGTTTTTT	CATKGNTGELFF
-	TRBD1	TRBV10-3	TRBJ2-3	15	TGTGCCATCAGTGAGTCAGGGGGCGGCACAGATACGCAGTATTTT	CAISESGGGTDTQYF
-	-	TRBV20-1	TRBJ2-3	13	TGCAGTGCTAGCCCTGGGTTCACAGATACGCAGTATTTT	CSASPGFTDTQYF
-	-	TRBV6-1	TRBJ1-6	19	TGTGCCAGCAGTCCAGATGTATGGGGGGCCTCTGCCAATAATTCACCCCTCCACTTT	CASSPDVWGASANNSPLHF
-	-	TRBV28	TRBJ1-1	11	TGTGCCACACAGAGGAACACTGAAGCTTTCTTT	CATQRNTEAFF
-	TRBD1	TRBV12-3/TRBV12-4	TRBJ1-2	13	TGTGCCAGCAGTTCGGGCAGGGGGCGAGGCTACACCTTC	CASSSGRGRGYTF
once	-	TRBV5-4	TRBJ1-3	12	TGTGCCAGCAGCACCCCCGGAAACACCATATATTTT	CASSTPGNTIYF
-	TRBD1	TRBV12-3/TRBV12-4	TRBJ1-2	16	TGTGCCAGCACGCCCGGGACAGGGATCAGATCGGATGGCTACACCTTC	CASTPGTGIRSDGYTF
-	-	TRBV20-1	TRBJ2-1	12	TGCAGTGCTTTGCGCTCGGGGGATGAGCAGTTCTTC	CSALRSGDEQFF
-	TRBD1	TRBV24-1	TRBJ2-2	15	TGTGCCACCAGTGGCCCTGGGACAGGGCACGGGGAGCTGTTTTTT	CATSGPGTGHGELFF
-	-	TRBV25-1	TRBJ2-1	11	TGTGCCAGCAGTGCAGGGTTTGAGCAGTTCTTC	CASSAGFEQFF
-	-	TRBV13	TRBJ2-1	12	TGTGCCAGCAGCCGTTGGGGCAATGAGCAGTTCTTC	CASSRWGNEQFF
-	TRBD1	TRBV7-3	TRBJ2-2	16	TGTGCCAGCAGCTCTCCCCTCGGGACAGGGACCGGGGAGCTGTTTTTT	CASSSPLGTGTGELFF
once	TRBD2	TRBV6-1	TRBJ2-1	18	TGTGCCAGCTCTTCAGTGGGACTAGCGGGGGGCTCCTACAATGAGCAGTTCTTC	CASSSVGLAGGSYNEQFF
-	-	TRBV28	TRBJ2-2	15	TGTGCCAGCAGTTTCGGCAGTTCGATCACCGGGGAGCTGTTTTTT	CASSFGSSITGELFF
-	-	TRBV11-2	TRBJ1-2	13	TGTGCCAGCAGCAAGCAGGGATGGTATGGCTACACCTTC	CASSKQGWYGYTF
-	-	TRBV20-1	TRBJ2-1	13	TGCAGTGCTAGAGAACCCAGCTACAATGAGCAGTTCTTC	CSAREPSYNEQFF
-	-	TRBV27	TRBJ2-3	12	TGTGCCAGCAGTATGAGGGGAGATACGCAGTATTTT	CASSMRGDTQYF
-	TRBD2	TRBV6-2/TRBV6-3	TRBJ2-3	17	TGTGCCAGCAGTTACGGGCGGGGGGCCTCTGGGACAGATACGCAGTATTTT	CASSYGRGASGTDTQYF
-	-	TRBV27	TRBJ2-7	12	TGTGCCAGCTCCCGAAATAGGGACGAGCAGTACTTC	CASSRNRDEQYF
-	TRBD2	TRBV4-1	TRBJ2-2	17	TGCGCCAGCAGCCCGGGACTAGCGGGAGTGCTCACCGGGGAGCTGTTTTTT	CASSPGLAGVLTGELFF
-	-	TRBV30	TRBJ2-7	14	TGTGCCTGGAGTGTCTCGCATAGTTCCTACGAGCAGTACTTC	CAWSVSHSSYEQYF